Below, 23 T cell receptor beta chains from the same sample are listed, as sequenced in a study of cytomegalovirus exposure and HLA in healthy donors. Both 60 Vbeta primers and 13 Jbeta primers went into the PCR. Clones were sequenced by immunoSEQ multiplex PCR, and TCRdb holds only the in-frame ones, with some missing. Seen here are about 160,000 clones, 82% observed once, and the top ten hold approximately 1.6%. The sample consisted of PBMCs. These receptors were taken from a girl aged 5-17 years in good health and CMV-seropositive.

This CDR3 reads CASRTSYVPRTSGDVLYEQYF. The CDR3 DNA sequence: TGTGCCAGCAGGACTTCTTACGTTCCTCGGACTAGCGGGGACGTCCTGTACGAGCAGTACTTC. The chain has TRBV28 and TRBJ2-7, with 12 bases that match TRBD2. With 6 bases clipped from V and 4 bases from J, the junction kept 25 bases outside the gene matches. CDR3 length: 21 amino acids. CDR1 and CDR2 from the germline V gene are MDHEN and SYDVKM.

The chain recombines TRBV5-4 with TRBJ2-4; a possible D gene is TRBD1 (5 bases). Trimming pared 4 bases from V and 0 bases from J, leaving 14 bases between. This CDR3 is 16 amino acids long. Germline values: CDR1 SGHNT, CDR2 YYREEE (reference sequence). The CDR3 spells CASSPELTEAKNIQYF. CDR3 sequence (DNA): TGTGCCAGCAGCCCGGAATTGACAGAAGCCAAAAACATTCAGTACTTC.

The CDR3 sequence is CSAERPAGTSYNEQFF. CDR3 nucleotides: TGCAGCGCCGAAAGGCCAGCGGGGACATCCTACAATGAGCAGTTCTTC. The rearrangement links TRBV29-1 to TRBJ2-1; D is perhaps TRBD2 (7 bases). The CDR3 sequence is 16 residues long. Germline values: CDR1 SQVTM, CDR2 ANQGSEA. V lost 7 bases and J lost 1, with 20 bases in between.

The chain uses TRBV10-2 and TRBJ1-5; 9 positions agree with TRBD1. The ends lost 2 bases at V and 4 bases at J; junction bases unmatched: 6. Germline V lookup: CDR1 WSHSY, CDR2 SAAADI. This CDR3 is 16 amino acids long. CDR3 residues: CASSEAGTGFNQPQHF. CDR3 sequence (DNA): TGCGCCAGCAGTGAGGCCGGGACAGGGTTTAATCAGCCCCAGCATTTT.

This chain joins TRBV2 and TRBJ1-2; 9 bases match TRBD1. In germline, CDR1 is SNHLY, CDR2 FYNNEI. The CDR3 has 14 residues. After removal of 6 bases from V and 6 bases from J, the junction contained 8 bases not matched to a gene. DNA of the CDR3: TGTGCCAGCAGCCGGGGGACAGGGAGGGATGGCTACACCTTC. Translation gives CASSRGTGRDGYTF.

This clone was observed a handful of times. The V and J genes are TRBV27 and TRBJ1-1; possible D gene TRBD1, 6 bases. V lost 5 bases and J lost 2, with 21 bases in between. The CDR3 runs 17 residues. Germline V gives CDR1 MNHEY, CDR2 SMNVEV (reference sequence). This CDR3 is CASSPLQGGVRNTEAFF. As DNA, the CDR3 is TGTGCCAGCAGTCCCCTACAAGGGGGGGTCAGAAACACTGAAGCTTTCTTT.

This rearrangement joins TRBV5-1 to TRBJ2-1; D might be TRBD2 (5 bases). The CDR3 extends over 14 amino acids. Trimming removed 4 bases from V and 4 bases from J, with 12 bases in between. Per the germline V gene, CDR1 is SGHRS and CDR2 is YFSETQ. CDR3: CASSGVGSYNEQFF. The CDR3, as DNA: TGCGCCAGCAGCGGGGTGGGGAGTTACAATGAGCAGTTCTTC.

The genes are TRBV29-1 and TRBJ1-1; TRBD1 agrees at 7 bases. From germline, CDR1 is SQVTM and CDR2 ANQGSEA. The V and J ends lost 4 bases and 5 bases, in that order; junction bases with no gene match: 7. The CDR3 totals 13 residues. This CDR3 is CSVALTGRTEAFF. DNA of the CDR3: TGCAGCGTTGCTCTGACAGGGAGAACTGAAGCTTTCTTT.

The chain joins TRBV6-6 to TRBJ1-2; D ambiguous. With 6 bases removed from V and 1 base from J, the gap between germline ends came to 12 bases. The CDR3 totals 14 residues. The V gene's germline CDR1 is MNHNY and CDR2 SVGAGI (reference sequence). The CDR3 coding sequence is TGTGCCAGCAGCCTTCTCGTCAGTAACTATGGCTACACCTTC. Its translation: CASSLLVSNYGYTF.

As DNA, the CDR3 is TGTGCTAGTGGTTTGAGCGGGGTGGGGGAGCAGTTCTTC. The encoded protein is CASGLSGVGEQFF. The chain is built from TRBV12-5 and TRBJ2-1; 7 bases line up with TRBD2. Germline V gene sequence: CDR1 LGHNT, CDR2 FRNRAP. Trimming took 2 bases from V and 10 from J; bases not matched to a gene: 5. This CDR3 region has 13 residues. Variable domain in full (rest from reference TRBV12-5 and TRBJ2-1): DARVTQTPRHKVTEMGQEVTMRCQPILGHNTVFWYRQTMMQGLELLAYFRNRAPLDDSGMPKDRFSAEMPDATLATLKIQPSEPRDSAVYFCASGLSGVGEQFFGPGTRLTVL.

As concerns this clone: This sample also contains other DNA sequences that code for the same CDR3. This sequence joins TRBV27 and TRBJ1-5; possibly TRBD1 for D (5 bases). Germline CDR1 MNHEY, CDR2 SMNVEV (reference sequence). V lost 3 bases and J 4 bases, leaving 13 bases between the germline ends. This CDR3 region has 15 residues. CDR3 residues: CASSLGQGRNQPQHF. CDR3 nucleotide sequence: TGTGCCAGCAGTTTGGGGCAGGGAAGAAATCAGCCCCAGCATTTT.

The J gene is TRBJ1-5, the V gene TRBV27; D ambiguous. With 8 bases removed from V and 0 bases from J, the gap between germline ends came to 5 bases. The CDR3 sequence is 12 residues long. The germline gives CDR1 MNHEY, CDR2 SMNVEV (reference sequence). The CDR3 region is CASQDSNQPQHF. CDR3 DNA: TGTGCCAGCCAGGATAGCAATCAGCCCCAGCATTTT.

In this sample, this clone turned up once. This chain uses TRBV19 with TRBJ1-5; 9 nucleotides align to TRBD1. V lost 3 bases to trimming and J lost 1 base; unmatched junction nucleotides: 10. This CDR3 is built from 18 residues. Germline-derived CDR1 and CDR2 are LNHDA and SQIVND (reference sequence). The CDR3 nucleotides read TGTGCCAGTAGTATGGGTCTTTGGGGACAGGGCAGCAATCAGCCCCAGCATTTT. Translating gives CASSMGLWGQGSNQPQHF.

The sample holds a few counts of this clone. This sequence joins TRBV10-3 and TRBJ1-1, with 9 bases fitting TRBD1. V trimming: 5 bases; J trimming: 3 bases; junction bases outside the gene matches: 1. The CDR3 has 13 residues. Germline CDR1 is ENHRY and CDR2 is SYGVKD. In DNA, the CDR3 is TGTGCCATCAGTCGGACAGGGGACACTGAAGCTTTCTTT. This codes for CAISRTGDTEAFF.

The chain has TRBV11-2 and TRBJ1-1; D is possibly TRBD1 (5 bases). The germline CDR1 and CDR2 sequences are SGHAT and FQNNGV. This CDR3 spans 13 amino acids. Trimming took 5 bases from V and 4 from J, leaving 11 bases between them. The CDR3 region is CASSPARVTEAFF. The CDR3 bases are TGTGCCAGCAGCCCCGCCAGGGTCACTGAAGCTTTCTTT.

This rearrangement joins TRBV7-3 to TRBJ1-5; D unclear. CDR1 and CDR2 (germline): SGHTA, FQGTGA. Trimming shortened V by 0 bases and J by 7 bases, and 10 bases separated the two germline ends. The CDR3 totals 14 residues. In DNA, the CDR3 is TGTGCCAGCAGCTTAACAGGCGGAGGGCAGCCCCAGCATTTT. Residues: CASSLTGGGQPQHF.

The sample holds one count of this clone. The genes are TRBV28 and TRBJ1-4, with D perhaps TRBD1 (6 bases). The ends were cut back, 7 bases at V and 3 bases at J, with 9 bases in the middle. CDR1 and CDR2 from the germline V gene are MDHEN and SYDVKM. This CDR3 contains 13 residues. CDR3 nucleotides: TGTGCCAGCATGAAGGGGGCTAATGAAAAACTGTTTTTT. The encoded protein is CASMKGANEKLFF.

This rearrangement joins TRBV7-2 to TRBJ2-2; 8 bases are a match to TRBD2. Trimming removed 5 bases from V and 1 base from J; junction bases left unmatched: 3. The V gene's germline CDR1 is SGHTA and CDR2 FQGNSA. The CDR3 spans 15 residues. The CDR3 DNA sequence: TGTGCCAGCAGCCTCACTAGCGGGAACACCGGGGAGCTGTTTTTT. Translation gives CASSLTSGNTGELFF.

V gene TRBV10-3 combines with J gene TRBJ1-2, with a weak D call TRBD1 (5 bases). Per germline, CDR1 ENHRY and CDR2 SYGVKD. The CDR3 is 15 residues long. Trimming removed 6 bases at V and 4 bases at J, with 18 bases between. This chain's CDR3 is CAIRTGDFYGYGYTF. CDR3 sequence (DNA): TGTGCCATCAGAACGGGGGACTTCTATGGCTATGGCTACACCTTC.

This clone was seen a few times. V usage is TRBV19 and J usage is TRBJ1-5; 12 bases fit TRBD1. There are 13 residues in the CDR3. V was clipped by 6 bases and J by 6 bases; unmatched bases: 0. Germline V gene lookup returns CDR1 LNHDA and CDR2 SQIVND (reference sequence). DNA for the CDR3: TGTGCCAGTAGGGGACAGGGGGCTCAGCCCCAGCATTTT. This translates into CASRGQGAQPQHF.

The rearrangement uses TRBV15 and TRBJ2-7; the match to TRBD2 covers 7 bases. CDR3 size: 18 residues. V gave up 0 bases and J gave up 2 bases; unmatched junction bases: 13. Germline CDR1 reads LNHNV; CDR2 reads YYDKDF (reference sequence). This chain's CDR3 is CATSRDLHQRSGAYEQYF. The CDR3 DNA reads TGTGCCACCAGCAGAGATTTACACCAGCGGAGCGGGGCCTACGAGCAGTACTTC.

This clone was seen a single time. The chain is built from TRBV5-1 and TRBJ2-3; no clear D gene. CDR1 is SGHRS, CDR2 YFSETQ, per germline. Trimming stripped 2 bases from V and 6 bases from J, with 10 bases between. The CDR3 is made up of 13 amino acids. In DNA form, the CDR3 reads TGCGCCAGCAGCTTTCAGTATCAGGATACGCAGTATTTT. The encoded protein is CASSFQYQDTQYF.

This clone was counted once. This chain joins TRBV6-6 and TRBJ1-2; 10 nucleotides match TRBD1. The J segment lost 8 bases and the V segment lost 7 bases, leaving 10 bases of the junction unmatched. Germline lookup yields CDR1 MNHNY and CDR2 SVGAGI (reference sequence). The CDR3 runs 14 residues. The CDR3 region has the DNA TGTGCCAGCAAGGACAGGGGGTCCGGTAGCGGCTACACCTTC. Encoded protein: CASKDRGSGSGYTF.